Listed here are 31 T cell receptor beta chains from one sample, sequenced in a study of cytomegalovirus exposure and HLA in healthy donors. PCR used 60 Vbeta primers and 13 Jbeta primers. Data came from immunoSEQ multiplex PCR; TCRdb stores just in-frame clones and leaves some out. Of 150,000 to 200,000 clones listed, roughly three quarters are singletons. Sequencing was performed on PBMCs. The source is a male donor in good health and CMV-seronegative.

The chain has TRBV2 and TRBJ2-3, with TRBD1 matching 9 bases. The CDR3 consists of 13 residues. CDR1 is SNHLY, CDR2 FYNNEI, per germline. Trimming removed 4 bases from V and 4 bases from J; junction bases left unmatched: 0. Here the CDR3 reads CASSGQGADTQYF. The CDR3 DNA sequence: TGTGCCAGCAGTGGACAGGGGGCAGATACGCAGTATTTT.

V and J are TRBV5-1 and TRBJ2-3; TRBD1 agrees at 7 bases. The junction had 6 bases not matched to a gene; V was cut back by 2 bases and J by 3 bases. Germline V gene lookup returns CDR1 SGHRS and CDR2 YFSETQ. There are 15 residues in the CDR3. For the CDR3, the DNA is TGCGCCAGCAGCTTCCGGGACAGCCGGACAGATACGCAGTATTTT. This sequence encodes CASSFRDSRTDTQYF.

The gene calls are TRBV10-3 and TRBJ2-7, with D perhaps matching TRBD2 (6 bases). Trimming took off 5 bases at V and 7 bases at J, with 15 bases between the two ends. The CDR3 extends over 13 amino acids. The germline V gene has CDR1 ENHRY and CDR2 SYGVKD. Here the CDR3 reads CAISRDSGVEQYF. The CDR3, as DNA: TGTGCCATCAGTAGGGACTCCGGAGTGGAGCAGTACTTC.

The chain couples TRBV9 to TRBJ2-2; D not resolved. Trimming stripped 0 bases from V and 6 bases from J, with 6 bases between. In germline, CDR1 is SGDLS, CDR2 YYNGEE. The CDR3 runs to 13 residues. CDR3 loop: CASSVGQAGELFF. CDR3 bases: TGTGCCAGCAGCGTAGGCCAGGCCGGGGAGCTGTTTTTT. Full variable domain (outside the CDR3, taken from reference TRBV9 and TRBJ2-2): DSGVTQTPKHLITATGQRVTLRCSPRSGDLSVYWYQQSLDQGLQFLIQYYNGEERAKGNILERFSAQQFPDLHSELNLSSLELGDSALYFCASSVGQAGELFFGEGSRLTVL.

The chain has TRBV19 and TRBJ2-2; a possible D gene is TRBD1 (6 bases). Trimming pared 5 bases from V and 5 bases from J, leaving 15 bases between. This CDR3 has 15 residues. Germline V lookup: CDR1 LNHDA, CDR2 SQIVND (reference sequence). This CDR3 reads CASSPGHLGTGELFF. In DNA form, the CDR3 reads TGTGCCAGTAGTCCGGGACACCTGGGGACCGGGGAGCTGTTTTTT.

This chain links TRBV5-8 with TRBJ2-1; 9 nucleotides agree with TRBD2. J was trimmed by 4 bases and V by 4 bases; bases with no gene match: 15. The CDR3 covers 18 residues. CDR1 and CDR2 from the germline V gene are SGHTS and YDEGEE. For the CDR3, the DNA is TGTGCCAGCAGCCGGGGGGGCGCGGGAGGGCCGTTTTACAATGAGCAGTTCTTC. Translating it yields CASSRGGAGGPFYNEQFF.

On this clone: A far larger clone is only one base removed, so a read error is likely. This chain's CDR3 is CASSSTGNTEAFF. DNA of the CDR3: TGCGCCAGCAGCTCGACAGGGAACACTGAAGCTTTCTTT. The gene calls are TRBV5-1 and TRBJ1-1; tentative D call: TRBD1 (6 bases). The V gene's germline CDR1 is SGHRS and CDR2 YFSETQ. The CDR3 runs to 13 residues. V lost 3 bases, J lost 1 base, and 7 bases lay in between.

V and J are TRBV7-8 and TRBJ1-6, with 7 bases lining up with TRBD1. V dropped 6 bases and J dropped 8; count of bases not matched to a gene: 10. The CDR3 spans 15 residues. CDR1 is SGHVS and CDR2 is FQNEAQ in the germline V gene. The CDR3 DNA reads as TGTGCCAGCAGGTTAACCGGGACAGAGTATTCACCCCTCCACTTT. Its translation: CASRLTGTEYSPLHF. Using reference TRBV7-8 and TRBJ1-6 for the parts outside the CDR3, the full variable domain is GAGVSQSPRYKVAKRGQDVALRCDPISGHVSLFWYQQALGQGPEFLTYFQNEAQLDKSGLPSDRFFAERPEGSVSTLKIQRTQQEDSAVYLCASRLTGTEYSPLHFGNGTRLTVT.

The J gene is TRBJ2-1, the V gene TRBV9; possibly TRBD2 for D (5 bases). The V and J ends lost 0 bases and 10 bases respectively, with 17 bases between them. CDR1 is SGDLS, CDR2 YYNGEE, per germline. This CDR3 has 15 amino acids. CDR3 DNA: TGTGCCAGCAGCGTAGGGGCCGCAGAGGGATTGGAGCAGTTCTTC. Its protein product is CASSVGAAEGLEQFF.

V is TRBV5-1 and J is TRBJ1-1; TRBD1 agrees at 9 bases. CDR3 length equals 14 residues. The ends lost 3 bases at V and 6 bases at J; junction bases unmatched: 6. The germline V gene has CDR1 SGHRS and CDR2 YFSETQ. The CDR3 sequence: CASSSITGGAEAFF. DNA of the CDR3: TGCGCCAGCAGCTCCATCACAGGGGGCGCTGAAGCTTTCTTT.

CDR3 loop: CASRRGQGYNSPLHF. CDR3 nucleotide sequence: TGTGCCAGCAGGCGAGGACAGGGTTATAATTCACCCCTCCACTTT. This chain links TRBV27 with TRBJ1-6, with 8 positions matching TRBD1. The CDR3 consists of 15 residues. V lost 6 bases and J lost 4; bases outside the gene matches: 5. Germline V gene sequence: CDR1 MNHEY, CDR2 SMNVEV (reference sequence).

This clone is categorized as medium-sized (0.01 to 0.1%). Additional DNA sequences in this sample encode the identical CDR3. The genes are TRBV7-3 and TRBJ2-5; 8 bases are a match to TRBD2. V lost 5 bases to trimming and J lost 5 bases; unmatched junction nucleotides: 7. Germline V lookup: CDR1 SGHTA, CDR2 FQGTGA. The CDR3 consists of 14 residues. The CDR3 here is CASSPGGYGETQYF. DNA of the CDR3: TGTGCCAGCAGCCCGGGGGGGTACGGCGAGACCCAGTACTTC.

In this sample, this clone turned up a few times. The chain recombines TRBV5-4 with TRBJ1-2, with 12 bases fitting TRBD1. The CDR3 has 16 residues. The V and J ends lost 3 bases and 7 bases, in that order; junction bases with no gene match: 10. Germline CDR1 and CDR2: SGHNT and YYREEE (reference sequence). CDR3 residues: CASSWGRDRGPGGYTF. CDR3 in DNA: TGTGCCAGCAGCTGGGGCCGGGACAGGGGGCCGGGTGGCTACACCTTC. The full variable domain, with the rest looked up from reference TRBV5-4 and TRBJ1-2, is ETGVTQSPTHLIKTRGQQVTLRCSSQSGHNTVSWYQQALGQGPQFIFQYYREEENGRGNFPPRFSGLQFPNYSSELNVNALELDDSALYLCASSWGRDRGPGGYTFGSGTRLTVV.

This clone turned up a few times. This chain connects TRBV30 to TRBJ1-1, with D unresolved. CDR3 size: 17 residues. CDR1 is GTSNPN, CDR2 SVGIG, per germline (reference sequence). The V gene lost 0 bases and the J gene lost 0 bases, with 17 bases spanning the gap. In DNA, the CDR3 is TGTGCCTGGAGTGTATCTAGCTGGGTTCTCATGAACACTGAAGCTTTCTTT. Translated, it gives CAWSVSSWVLMNTEAFF. Looking up the rest from reference TRBV30 and TRBJ1-1 gives the full variable domain: SQTIHQWPATLVQPVGSPLSLECTVEGTSNPNLYWYRQAAGRGLQLLFYSVGIGQISSEVPQNLSASRPQDRQFILSSKKLLLSDSGFYLCAWSVSSWVLMNTEAFFGQGTRLTVV.

The chain recombines TRBV14 with TRBJ1-2, with D perhaps matching TRBD1 (5 bases). Germline lookup yields CDR1 SGHDN and CDR2 FVKESK. V was shortened by 3 bases and J by 6 bases, with 20 bases between the two germline ends. The CDR3 has 16 residues. The CDR3 coding sequence is TGTGCCAGCAGCCATCGACCCGCGGGGGGACGCGATGGCTACACCTTC. Translated, it gives CASSHRPAGGRDGYTF.

V gene TRBV28 combines with J gene TRBJ2-5; TRBD1 aligns across 8 bases. Germline assignment: CDR1 MDHEN and CDR2 SYDVKM. Trimming cost V 0 bases and J 4 bases; bases outside gene matches: 10. CDR3 size: 17 residues. The CDR3 loop reads CASSLWSVQGARETQYF. The CDR3 bases are TGTGCCAGCAGTTTATGGTCGGTTCAGGGGGCAAGAGAGACCCAGTACTTC.

Only a few counts were recorded for this clone. The chain recombines TRBV4-2 with TRBJ1-1, with 7 bases identical to TRBD1. Germline-derived CDR1 and CDR2 are LGHNA and YNFKEQ. J gave up 5 bases and V 6 bases, and 6 bases lay outside the gene matches. This CDR3 contains 13 residues. For the CDR3, the DNA is TGTGCCAGCAGGGAGGGGGCGAGGACTGAAGCTTTCTTT. Translation gives CASREGARTEAFF.

This chain joins TRBV30 and TRBJ1-2; tentatively, D is TRBD1 (6 bases). The CDR3 loop spans 14 amino acids. V shed 2 bases and J shed 8 bases, with 18 bases lying between them. Germline loops: CDR1 GTSNPN, CDR2 SVGIG (reference sequence). CDR3 sequence reads: CAWSLWDTRGGYTF. DNA of the CDR3: TGTGCCTGGAGTCTATGGGACACCCGCGGCGGCTACACCTTC. The full variable domain, with the rest looked up from reference TRBV30 and TRBJ1-2, is SQTIHQWPATLVQPVGSPLSLECTVEGTSNPNLYWYRQAAGRGLQLLFYSVGIGQISSEVPQNLSASRPQDRQFILSSKKLLLSDSGFYLCAWSLWDTRGGYTFGSGTRLTVV.

The rearrangement links TRBV10-3 to TRBJ2-1; D perhaps matches TRBD2 (5 bases). The CDR3 sequence is 14 residues long. Trimming shortened V by 4 bases and J by 4 bases, and 11 bases separated the two germline ends. The V gene's germline CDR1 is ENHRY and CDR2 SYGVKD. The CDR3 DNA reads as TGTGCCATCAGTGGAGGGTCAGCGTACAATGAGCAGTTCTTC. It yields the protein CAISGGSAYNEQFF.

The chain is built from TRBV13 and TRBJ2-2; 9 bases match TRBD1. The CDR3 has 14 residues. Unmatched junction bases numbered 5, after V lost 6 bases and J lost 6 bases. Germline assignment: CDR1 PRHDT and CDR2 FYEKMQ (reference sequence). This CDR3 is CASRRQGESGELFF. The DNA of the CDR3 is TGTGCCAGCAGACGACAGGGGGAGTCCGGGGAGCTGTTTTTT.

V is TRBV28 and J is TRBJ1-2, with a weak D call TRBD1 (6 bases). V was clipped by 4 bases and J by 9 bases, with 15 bases between them. Germline V gene data show CDR1 as MDHEN and CDR2 as SYDVKM. The CDR3 contains 13 residues. The CDR3: CASSSPPTGRYTF. The CDR3 DNA is TGTGCCAGCAGTTCTCCTCCGACAGGCCGCTACACCTTC.

This clone has only one observation. The rearrangement uses TRBV2 and TRBJ1-1; 7 bases are shared with TRBD1. The CDR3 runs to 15 residues. V shed 7 bases and J 4 bases; nucleotides not matched to a gene: 12. Germline V gives CDR1 SNHLY, CDR2 FYNNEI. The CDR3 DNA is TGTGCCAGCACGAACTCACCGGAGGGGGCCACTGAAGCTTTCTTT. Protein product: CASTNSPEGATEAFF.

CDR3 coding DNA: TGTGCCAGCAGACTGACTAGCGGCCAAAACACCGGGGAGCTGTTTTTT. This encodes CASRLTSGQNTGELFF. The rearrangement links TRBV5-6 to TRBJ2-2, with TRBD2 identical over 9 bases. The CDR3 totals 16 residues. The V gene end was trimmed by 5 bases and the J gene end by 2 bases; junction bases not matched to a gene: 7. Germline V gene data show CDR1 as SGHDT and CDR2 as YYEEEE.

In this sample, this clone turned up a few times. The chain recombines TRBV5-1 with TRBJ1-1; 7 bases agree with TRBD1. The CDR3 is 13 amino acids. Germline trimming cut 3 bases from V and 3 bases from J; bases unmatched to any gene: 2. The germline V gene has CDR1 SGHRS and CDR2 YFSETQ. CDR3 sequence: CASSWTGYTEAFF. As DNA, the CDR3 is TGCGCCAGCAGCTGGACAGGTTACACTGAAGCTTTCTTT. The full variable domain, completed using reference TRBV5-1 and TRBJ1-1, is KAGVTQTPRYLIKTRGQQVTLSCSPISGHRSVSWYQQTPGQGLQFLFEYFSETQRNKGNFPGRFSGRQFSNSRSEMNVSTLELGDSALYLCASSWTGYTEAFFGQGTRLTVV.

The J gene is TRBJ2-2, the V gene TRBV19; D may be TRBD1 (5 bases). With 3 bases removed from V and 3 bases from J, the gap between germline ends came to 8 bases. The germline gives CDR1 LNHDA, CDR2 SQIVND (reference sequence). This CDR3 has 14 amino acids. This CDR3 is CASSIDSYTGELFF. The CDR3 region has the DNA TGTGCCAGTAGTATCGACAGCTACACCGGGGAGCTGTTTTTT.

This sequence joins TRBV29-1 and TRBJ2-1; TRBD1 aligns across 11 bases. The V gene's germline CDR1 is SQVTM and CDR2 ANQGSEA. With V trimmed by 1 base and J by 6 bases, 14 bases remained unmatched. This CDR3 is 18 amino acids long. The CDR3 DNA is TGCAGCGTTGAAGGGATACGGGGAGGACAGGGGGCCGGCAATGAGCAGTTCTTC. Translation: CSVEGIRGGQGAGNEQFF.

This clone has only one observation. This chain joins TRBV6-6 and TRBJ1-2, with 8 bases matching TRBD1. From germline, CDR1 is MNHNY and CDR2 SVGAGI (reference sequence). Trimming removed 8 bases from V and 5 bases from J; junction bases left unmatched: 4. The CDR3 totals 12 residues. This CDR3 is CASATGVYGYTF. CDR3 bases: TGTGCCAGCGCGACAGGGGTTTATGGCTACACCTTC.

This chain connects TRBV14 to TRBJ1-6; 7 bases align to TRBD1. CDR1 SGHDN and CDR2 FVKESK come from the germline V gene. J lost 8 bases, V lost 0 bases, and 4 bases had no gene match. The CDR3 has 15 residues. This CDR3 reads CASSQDGTAYSPLHF. The CDR3 DNA reads as TGTGCCAGCAGCCAAGACGGGACAGCCTATTCACCCCTCCACTTT.

The chain is built from TRBV5-1 and TRBJ1-1; a weak D match, TRBD1 (5 bases). Trimming removed 4 bases at V and 3 bases at J, with 16 bases between. CDR3 length: 15 amino acids. From germline, CDR1 is SGHRS and CDR2 YFSETQ. For the CDR3, the DNA is TGCGCCAGCAGCCCCGGGGGAGGGGATCACACTGAAGCTTTCTTT. Amino acid sequence: CASSPGGGDHTEAFF.

The rearrangement joins TRBV28 to TRBJ1-1, with a weak D call TRBD1 (6 bases). V gave up 2 bases and J gave up 4 bases, with 11 bases separating them. This CDR3 comprises 14 residues. CDR1 and CDR2 (germline): MDHEN, SYDVKM. CDR3 coding DNA: TGTGCCAGCAGTTTAGTAGGGGGTAGCACTGAAGCTTTCTTT. It specifies CASSLVGGSTEAFF.

V usage is TRBV19 and J usage is TRBJ2-7; possible D gene TRBD2, 6 bases. The CDR3 consists of 14 residues. Germline values: CDR1 LNHDA, CDR2 SQIVND (reference sequence). The V end lost 1 base, the J end lost 5 bases, and 12 bases lay between the germline ends. The CDR3 spells CASSIVGSYDEQYF. CDR3 bases: TGTGCCAGTAGTATAGTCGGGAGTTACGACGAGCAGTACTTC.